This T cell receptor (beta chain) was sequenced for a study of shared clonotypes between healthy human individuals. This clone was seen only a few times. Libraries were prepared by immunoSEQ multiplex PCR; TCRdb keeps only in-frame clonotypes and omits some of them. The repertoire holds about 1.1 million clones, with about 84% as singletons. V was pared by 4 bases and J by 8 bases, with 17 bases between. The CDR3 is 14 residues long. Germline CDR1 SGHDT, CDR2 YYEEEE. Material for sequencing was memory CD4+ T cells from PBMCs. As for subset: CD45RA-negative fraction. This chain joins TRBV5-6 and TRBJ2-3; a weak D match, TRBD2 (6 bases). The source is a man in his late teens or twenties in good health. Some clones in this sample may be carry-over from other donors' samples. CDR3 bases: TGTGCCAGCAGCCTACCGGGATTCGGGGGTACGCAGTATTTT. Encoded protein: CASSLPGFGGTQYF.